A single sample gave rise to the 14 T cell receptor beta chains below, sequenced in a study of blood T cell repertoires in COVID-19. Some clones are missing from TCRdb's copy, which holds only in-frame ones; the method was immunoSEQ multiplex PCR. The table lists about 360,000 clones, 81% of them singletons. Sequenced: peripheral blood. All receptors derive from a human donor with acute or convalescent COVID-19. The donor label of this sample is uncertain.

Of note for this clone: At the DNA level, this CDR3 is encoded by other sequences in the same sample as well. The rearrangement joins TRBV5-1 to TRBJ1-4, with a tentative D call TRBD1 (5 bases). The germline V gene has CDR1 SGHRS and CDR2 YFSETQ. The V end was cut by 0 bases, the J end by 5 bases, with 11 bases between. This CDR3 region has 15 residues. CDR3 loop: CASSLGAGPNEKLFF. The DNA of the CDR3 is TGCGCCAGCAGCTTGGGGGCAGGGCCGAATGAAAAACTGTTTTTT.

This clone was seen more than once but under ten times. The DNA for the CDR3 is TGTGCCAGCAGCTTTGGACAGGGCCAGGGGCCCCTCCACTTT. This codes for CASSFGQGQGPLHF. V and J are TRBV7-9 and TRBJ1-6; 8 bases match TRBD1. The CDR3 has 14 amino acids. Germline lookup yields CDR1 SEHNR and CDR2 FQNEAQ (reference sequence). The V segment lost 3 bases and the J segment 13 bases; nucleotides outside the gene matches: 8.

This sequence joins TRBV3-1 (or the pseudogene TRBV3-2) and TRBJ2-7, with 10 bases aligning to TRBD2. The CDR3 covers 14 residues. The germline V gene encodes CDR1 LGHDT and CDR2 YNNKEL (reference sequence). J gave up 6 bases and V 1 base, and 3 bases lay outside the gene matches. The CDR3 DNA is TGTGCCAGCAGCCAAGGGCTAGCGGGAGCCGAGCAGTACTTC. This gives the protein CASSQGLAGAEQYF.

The chain couples TRBV11-2 to TRBJ2-3; weak D call: TRBD1 (7 bases). The CDR3 covers 16 residues. V shed 5 bases and J shed 3 bases, with 18 bases lying between them. Germline CDR1 and CDR2: SGHAT and FQNNGV. The CDR3, as DNA: TGTGCCAGCAGCGCTACCTCGACAGGGAGGACAGATACGCAGTATTTT. As protein: CASSATSTGRTDTQYF.

The chain has TRBV6-6 and TRBJ1-4; TRBD1 matches 9 bases. Trimming removed 5 bases from V and 4 bases from J; junction bases left unmatched: 8. Per the germline V gene, CDR1 is MNHNY and CDR2 is SVGAGI (reference sequence). The CDR3 has 16 residues. CDR3 protein: CASSTSTGGFNEKLFF. The CDR3 DNA reads as TGTGCCAGCAGTACCTCTACAGGGGGCTTTAATGAAAAACTGTTTTTT.

The chain has TRBV3-1 (or the pseudogene TRBV3-2) and TRBJ2-2; TRBD1 might be the D (6 bases). There are 13 residues in the CDR3. The V gene's germline CDR1 is LGHDT and CDR2 YNNKEL (reference sequence). Trimming removed 6 bases at V and 8 bases at J, with 13 bases between. DNA for the CDR3: TGTGCCAGCAGGAAGACAGGATTTGGGGAGCTGTTTTTT. This translates into CASRKTGFGELFF.

The J gene is TRBJ2-7, the V gene TRBV18; a possible D gene is TRBD2 (5 bases). Germline V gene data show CDR1 as KGHSH and CDR2 as LQKENI. The CDR3 covers 12 residues. Trimming took 9 bases from V and 2 from J, leaving 11 bases between them. In nucleotides, the CDR3 is TGTGCCAGTGCCCGGGAACCCTACGAGCAGTACTTC. It yields the protein CASAREPYEQYF.

The chain carries TRBV27 and TRBJ2-2; D perhaps matches TRBD1 (7 bases). Germline V CDR1 and CDR2: MNHEY, SMNVEV (reference sequence). The CDR3 has 18 residues. The V and J ends lost 2 bases and 0 bases respectively, with 16 bases between them. The CDR3 loop is CASSLRNRGGSNTGELFF. The DNA for the CDR3 is TGTGCCAGCAGTTTACGCAACAGGGGAGGTTCGAACACCGGGGAGCTGTTTTTT.

In the case of this clone: The junction and the germline gene differ at one end; a read error may be behind it. The chain employs TRBV5-6 and TRBJ1-1; 7 bases match TRBD1. The germline V gene has CDR1 SGHDT and CDR2 YYEEEE. The CDR3 consists of 15 residues. The CDR3, as DNA: TGTGCCAGCAGCTTGTCGGGCAGGGGGAACGCTGAAGCTTTCTTT. Protein: CASSLSGRGNAEAFF.

The chain is built from TRBV2 and TRBJ1-5; no clear D. CDR1 and CDR2 (germline): SNHLY, FYNNEI. This CDR3 has 15 amino acids. V lost 6 bases and J 0 bases, leaving 12 bases between the germline ends. The CDR3 protein is CASSAERASNQPQHF. CDR3 coding DNA: TGTGCCAGCAGCGCGGAGAGGGCTAGCAATCAGCCCCAGCATTTT.

The chain links TRBV12-5 to TRBJ2-1, with TRBD2 matching over 13 bases. Germline CDR1 and CDR2: LGHNT and FRNRAP. The CDR3 has 18 amino acids. The V and J ends lost 6 bases and 12 bases, in that order; junction bases with no gene match: 20. The CDR3 bases are TGTGCTAGTGGCCCCGGACTAGCGGGAGCCCAGTCTTATGGGGGGCAGTTCTTC. Its translation is CASGPGLAGAQSYGGQFF.

This clone showed up just a few times. The gene calls are TRBV30 and TRBJ1-2; TRBD1 is a possible D gene (5 bases). The CDR3 consists of 13 residues. V lost 0 bases and J 4 bases, leaving 9 bases between the germline ends. The germline V gene encodes CDR1 GTSNPN and CDR2 SVGIG (reference sequence). CDR3 region: CAWSVSQGYGYTF. CDR3 coding DNA: TGTGCCTGGAGTGTGTCGCAGGGCTATGGCTACACCTTC.

This clone appeared once. The rearrangement joins TRBV11-2 to TRBJ1-1, with unresolved D. Deletions cut 5 bases from V and 5 bases from J, with 12 bases between. This CDR3 spans 13 amino acids. Germline-derived CDR1 and CDR2 are SGHAT and FQNNGV. CDR3 region: CASSPLAGTEAFF. The CDR3 DNA is TGTGCCAGCAGCCCGCTCGCGGGGACTGAAGCTTTCTTT.

The rearrangement links TRBV10-3 to TRBJ2-7, with D possibly being TRBD1 (9 bases). The germline gives CDR1 ENHRY, CDR2 SYGVKD. Trimming stripped 11 bases from V and 2 bases from J, with 16 bases between. CDR3 length: 13 residues. CDR3 loop: CASGGTGPYEQYF. The CDR3 bases are TGTGCCTCGGGGGGGACAGGGCCCTACGAGCAGTACTTC.